A single sample is the source of the 24 T cell receptor beta chains below, sequenced in a study of graft-versus-host responses after intestinal transplantation. The assay was immunoSEQ multiplex PCR, and TCRdb's table has in-frame clones only and misses some. In the table there are about 63,000 clones, 89% of which are singletons. Intraepithelial and lamina propria lymphocytes were released after the graft tissue was processed. The source was ileum tissue, collected 357 days after transplant. The source of these receptors is a human patient who received an intestinal transplant, so some T cells may come from the graft donor.

This clone was detected once. V usage is TRBV5-6 and J usage is TRBJ1-1; no clear D. V dropped 7 bases and J dropped 0 bases, with 7 bases sitting between them. The germline V gene has CDR1 SGHDT and CDR2 YYEEEE. CDR3 size: 12 residues. The CDR3: CASHLMNTEAFF. The CDR3 nucleotides read TGTGCCAGCCACCTGATGAACACTGAAGCTTTCTTT.

As DNA, the CDR3 is TGCAGCGCCGGTCGGGTGAGCTCCTACAATGAGCAGTTCTTC. Translating gives CSAGRVSSYNEQFF. This chain uses TRBV29-1 with TRBJ2-1; D is uncertain. V gave up 7 bases and J gave up 0 bases, with 13 bases separating them. CDR1 is SQVTM and CDR2 is ANQGSEA in the germline V gene. The CDR3 is 14 amino acids.

This chain links TRBV6-1 with TRBJ2-5, with 13 bases lining up with TRBD2. The J call may be in error: the DNA end matches TRBJ2-7 better. Looked up from germline, CDR1 is MNHNS and CDR2 is SASEGT. The CDR3 covers 16 residues. CDR3: CASSEPGLAGNYEQYF. The DNA of the CDR3 is TGTGCCAGCAGTGAACCGGGACTAGCGGGAAACTACGAGCAGTACTTC.

This clone has a single count. The chain uses TRBV29-1 and TRBJ2-5; D is perhaps TRBD1 (6 bases). The germline V gene encodes CDR1 SQVTM and CDR2 ANQGSEA. This CDR3 comprises 13 residues. V was clipped by 5 bases and J by 1 base, with 11 bases between them. The CDR3 loop is CSVPTGTQETQYF. The CDR3 bases are TGCAGCGTTCCAACAGGGACCCAAGAGACCCAGTACTTC.

The chain joins TRBV5-1 to TRBJ2-6; 8 nucleotides agree with TRBD1. The junction had 6 bases not matched to a gene; V was cut back by 5 bases and J by 2 bases. This CDR3 region has 16 residues. Germline CDR1 SGHRS, CDR2 YFSETQ. The CDR3 region has the DNA TGCGCCAGCAGGGACAGGGTTGTTGCTGGGGCCAACGTCCTGACTTTC. Translating gives CASRDRVVAGANVLTF.

The chain links TRBV4-1 to TRBJ2-3; no reliable D call. V was trimmed by 0 bases and J by 1 base, leaving 8 bases between them. The V gene's germline CDR1 is MGHRA and CDR2 YSYEKL. The CDR3 has 15 amino acids. CDR3 residues: CASSQDWPGTDTQYF. DNA for the CDR3: TGCGCCAGCAGCCAAGATTGGCCCGGCACAGATACGCAGTATTTT.

This clone was detected only a few times. This chain joins TRBV15 and TRBJ2-7, with D perhaps TRBD1 (6 bases). V lost 0 bases to trimming and J lost 2 bases, with 11 bases between them. The CDR3 totals 15 residues. From germline, CDR1 is LNHNV and CDR2 YYDKDF (reference sequence). The CDR3 bases are TGTGCCACCAGCAGAGATATGGACAGCCCCTACGAGCAGTACTTC. Encoded protein: CATSRDMDSPYEQYF.

As to this clone: An end of the junction does not agree with germline; a read error may underlie this. The J gene is TRBJ1-1, the V gene TRBV7-3; D not resolved. This CDR3 has 14 amino acids. Germline CDR1 is SGHTA and CDR2 is FQGTGA. This CDR3 is CASSLTGANTEAFF. The DNA for the CDR3 is TGTGCCAGCAGTTTAACGGGAGCGAACACTGAAGCTTTCTTT.

The chain's CDR3 is CASGLDSILGQETQYF. The CDR3 DNA is TGTGCTAGTGGTTTGGATTCAATACTAGGTCAAGAGACCCAGTACTTC. The V and J genes are TRBV12-5 and TRBJ2-5; D possibly corresponds to TRBD2 (5 bases). Germline V lookup: CDR1 LGHNT, CDR2 FRNRAP. Trimming shortened V by 1 base and J by 2 bases, and 14 bases separated the two germline ends. The CDR3 runs 16 residues.

This chain connects TRBV6-5 to TRBJ2-7; TRBD2 agrees at 8 bases. The CDR3 is 15 amino acids. CDR1 and CDR2 from the germline V gene are MNHEY and SVGAGI. V lost 3 bases and J lost 3; bases outside the gene matches: 7. The CDR3 sequence: CASSYGSGTSYEQYF. CDR3 nucleotides: TGTGCCAGCAGTTATGGATCTGGGACTAGCTACGAGCAGTACTTC.

V and J are TRBV5-1 and TRBJ2-3; perhaps TRBD1 as D (5 bases). Trimming pared 5 bases from V and 2 bases from J, leaving 12 bases between. In germline, CDR1 is SGHRS, CDR2 YFSETQ. This CDR3 comprises 14 residues. CDR3: CASRKGQLTDTQYF. DNA of the CDR3: TGCGCCAGCAGGAAGGGGCAGCTCACAGATACGCAGTATTTT.

The genes are TRBV28 and TRBJ1-5; a weak D match, TRBD1 (6 bases). In germline, CDR1 is MDHEN, CDR2 SYDVKM. This CDR3 has 15 amino acids. The V end was cut by 6 bases, the J end by 2 bases, with 14 bases between. In DNA, the CDR3 is TGTGCCAGCAGCTCGGAGGGGGAGCGCAATCAGCCCCAGCATTTT. Translating gives CASSSEGERNQPQHF.

V usage is TRBV19 and J usage is TRBJ1-2, with 7 bases identical to TRBD1. V gave up 3 bases and J gave up 0 bases; unmatched junction bases: 1. CDR3 length: 14 residues. The germline CDR1 and CDR2 sequences are LNHDA and SQIVND (reference sequence). In DNA form, the CDR3 reads TGTGCCAGTAGTATGACAGGGACTAACTATGGCTACACCTTC. This encodes CASSMTGTNYGYTF. Full variable domain (rest looked up from reference TRBV19 and TRBJ1-2): DGGITQSPKYLFRKEGQNVTLSCEQNLNHDAMYWYRQDPGQGLRLIYYSQIVNDFQKGDIAEGYSVSREKKESFPLTVTSAQKNPTAFYLCASSMTGTNYGYTFGSGTRLTVV.

The chain has TRBV10-3 and TRBJ2-3, with a tentative D call TRBD1 (6 bases). Germline V gene lookup returns CDR1 ENHRY and CDR2 SYGVKD. The CDR3 loop spans 18 amino acids. V was cut by 3 bases and J by 3 bases, with 22 bases left in between. CDR3 DNA: TGTGCCATCAGTGACGGCCTTGGGGGCGCCAAGGATACAGATACGCAGTATTTT. It specifies CAISDGLGGAKDTDTQYF.

In nucleotides, the CDR3 is TGTGCCAGCAGGGACTCTGGAAACACCATATATTTT. Translated, it gives CASRDSGNTIYF. The V and J genes are TRBV6-6 and TRBJ1-3; D uncertain. Looked up from germline, CDR1 is MNHNY and CDR2 is SVGAGI (reference sequence). The CDR3 contains 12 residues. Deletions cut 6 bases from V and 0 bases from J, with 3 bases between.

CDR3 residues: CASSLTSGRFYEQYF. The CDR3 DNA reads as TGTGCCAGCAGCCTGACTAGCGGGAGATTTTACGAGCAGTACTTC. The J gene is TRBJ2-7, the V gene TRBV13, with 12 nucleotides matching TRBD2. Trimming removed 5 bases from V and 4 bases from J; junction bases left unmatched: 6. The CDR3 extends over 15 amino acids. Germline assignment: CDR1 PRHDT and CDR2 FYEKMQ (reference sequence).

This chain joins TRBV18 and TRBJ1-1, with D tentatively TRBD1 (5 bases). This CDR3 is built from 16 residues. V lost 2 bases to trimming and J lost 3 bases, with 16 bases between them. Germline-derived CDR1 and CDR2 are KGHSH and LQKENI. In nucleotides, the CDR3 is TGTGCCAGCTCACCATCCATCGGGACGTTTTACACTGAAGCTTTCTTT. It codes for CASSPSIGTFYTEAFF.

The gene calls are TRBV6-1 and TRBJ2-3; 7 bases map to TRBD1. Germline V gene lookup returns CDR1 MNHNS and CDR2 SASEGT. Trimming at V came to 4 bases and at J to 0 bases, leaving 4 bases not matched to a gene. This CDR3 is built from 15 residues. CDR3 DNA: TGTGCCAGCAGTGCCCGGACAGGTAGCACAGATACGCAGTATTTT. It translates to CASSARTGSTDTQYF.

The CDR3 coding sequence is TGCGCCAGCAGCCAAGTATCCAGGAAGACCCAGTACTTC. Translated: CASSQVSRKTQYF. This chain uses TRBV4-1 with TRBJ2-5; unclear D gene. V lost 1 base, J lost 6 bases, and 9 bases lay in between. Germline V CDR1 and CDR2: MGHRA, YSYEKL. The CDR3 covers 13 residues.

V and J are TRBV11-1 and TRBJ2-7; 11 nucleotides align to TRBD1. Germline V gene data show CDR1 as SGHAT and CDR2 as FQDESV (reference sequence). J gave up 6 bases and V 3 bases, and 19 bases lay outside the gene matches. CDR3 length: 19 amino acids. CDR3 protein: CASSFPILAPGQGGSEQYF. CDR3 sequence (DNA): TGTGCCAGCAGCTTTCCCATATTAGCCCCGGGACAGGGGGGTTCCGAGCAGTACTTC. The entire variable domain, with the rest obtained from reference TRBV11-1 and TRBJ2-7, is as follows: EAEVAQSPRYKITEKSQAVAFWCDPISGHATLYWYRQILGQGPELLVQFQDESVVDDSQLPKDRFSAERLKGVDSTLKIQPAELGDSAMYLCASSFPILAPGQGGSEQYFGPGTRLTVT.

The rearrangement links TRBV7-6 to TRBJ2-2; a weak D match, TRBD1 (6 bases). This CDR3 comprises 16 residues. Germline CDR1 is SGHVS and CDR2 is FNYEAQ. The V gene lost 4 bases and the J gene lost 2 bases, with 14 bases spanning the gap. CDR3 nucleotide sequence: TGTGCCAGCAGCTCACCCCCGGGACACAACACCGGGGAGCTGTTTTTT. Translating gives CASSSPPGHNTGELFF.

This clone has just a few counts. The chain has TRBV6-5 and TRBJ2-7; the match to TRBD1 covers 9 bases. The CDR3 has 14 residues. The germline V gene encodes CDR1 MNHEY and CDR2 SVGAGI. V shed 2 bases and J 4 bases; nucleotides not matched to a gene: 3. The CDR3 region is CASSYGTGRYEQYF. CDR3 sequence (DNA): TGTGCCAGCAGTTACGGGACAGGGAGGTACGAGCAGTACTTC.

The CDR3 loop is CSVITLDPNQPQHF. The CDR3 nucleotides are TGCAGTGTAATAACCCTGGACCCTAATCAGCCCCAGCATTTT. J is TRBJ1-5 and V is TRBV29-1; unclear D gene. Germline-derived CDR1 and CDR2 are SQVTM and ANQGSEA. The CDR3 contains 14 residues.

The V call is TRBV5-6, the J call TRBJ1-1; D is unresolved. The CDR3 covers 13 residues. In germline, CDR1 is SGHDT, CDR2 YYEEEE. Trimming took off 2 bases at V and 5 bases at J, with 10 bases between the two ends. As DNA, the CDR3 is TGTGCCAGCAGCTTAGACCTGGGGACTGAAGCTTTCTTT. Residues: CASSLDLGTEAFF. The whole variable domain, remainder taken from reference TRBV5-6 and TRBJ1-1, is DAGVTQSPTHLIKTRGQQVTLRCSPKSGHDTVSWYQQALGQGPQFIFQYYEEEERQRGNFPDRFSGHQFPNYSSELNVNALLLGDSALYLCASSLDLGTEAFFGQGTRLTVV.